This TCR beta chain stems from a study of T cells in localized non-small cell lung cancer (dated by TCRdb to 2018 to 2021). General notes on the study: The study analyzed T cell repertoires of about 230 early-stage NSCLC patients, comparing tumors and uninvolved tumor-adjacent lungs. The cohort consisted of roughly 240 treatment-naive NSCLC patients whose localized lung tumors had been resected. A mean age of 66.3 years was recorded for the NSCLC patients, of whom roughly 130 were male and about a hundred were female.

The full study reports these points: Because the study design was exploratory, TCR variables were selected using unadjusted p-values without false-discovery rate correction. Longer overall survival was associated with higher blood T cell density, whereas shorter survival was associated with higher adjacent-lung clonality. Uninvolved tumor-adjacent lung showed the highest T cell clonality, higher than tumor, which suggests more focused antigenic responses in the uninvolved tumor-adjacent lung. A median of roughly 58 of the top 100 tumor clones were detected in paired uninvolved adjacent lung, and approximately 28 of these tumor clones were also found among the top 100 clones of the paired uninvolved adjacent lung. Because multi-region tumor sequencing was not performed, intratumor heterogeneity could not be ruled out.

At diagnosis, peripheral blood, uninvolved tumor-adjacent lung and tumor were collected and stored as a combination of fresh-frozen and FFPE material. For TCR repertoire profiling, blood samples were analyzed in the form of peripheral blood mononuclear cells. This clone was observed a single time. There is no known antigen for this receptor. The record has no base qualities; no much larger clone is one base away. TCR beta CDR3 regions were sequenced from DNA using the immunoSEQ Assay. The study's processing was this. T cell density was computed as TCR beta template counts normalized to usable DNA estimated by amplifying housekeeping genes. Richness was estimated using the preseqR package, with extrapolation to 400,000 templates for PBMC samples and to 120,000 templates for tissue samples. Clonality was defined by subtracting Pielou's evenness from one. Differential abundance testing on productive amino-acid clonotypes, with a minimum total count of 5 and an alpha of 0.1, was used to identify tissue-enriched TCRs. The Jaccard Index and the Morisita Overlap Index were used to quantify repertoire overlap between compartments. GLIPH grouped TCR beta CDR3s together with public tetramer-defined viral CDR3s, and a viral motif had to include at least three viral sequences and show V-gene enrichment. TCRdb holds this immuneACCESS table with in-frame rearrangements only. Some clones are missing; in checked studies, unresolved V genes explain under half, and the rest has no known cause. That table gives V, J and clone size, and the DNA gave D and trimming. Present in this sample are fewer than 40,000 clones, just under 80% of which were seen just once. The ten biggest clones cover about 35% of the sample.

This specimen was peripheral blood, taken before any cancer treatment. The sequence was obtained from a male donor aged 60 or older with stage II squamous cell lung carcinoma.

The CDR3 in this case is CASTLGSSYNSPLHF. Here is the DNA: TGTGCCAGCACGTTGGGGAGCTCCTATAATTCACCCCTCCACTTT. The rearrangement combines TRBV25-1 with TRBJ1-6; the D gene is not confidently resolved. For CDR1 and CDR2, the germline V gene lists MGHDK and SYGVNS. V is cut by 7 bases and J by 0 bases, and the space between the germline ends is 10 bases. The CDR3 runs 15 residues from the cysteine to the phenylalanine. Of the read, only the CDR3 DNA is kept; its 45 bases are in frame from base 1.